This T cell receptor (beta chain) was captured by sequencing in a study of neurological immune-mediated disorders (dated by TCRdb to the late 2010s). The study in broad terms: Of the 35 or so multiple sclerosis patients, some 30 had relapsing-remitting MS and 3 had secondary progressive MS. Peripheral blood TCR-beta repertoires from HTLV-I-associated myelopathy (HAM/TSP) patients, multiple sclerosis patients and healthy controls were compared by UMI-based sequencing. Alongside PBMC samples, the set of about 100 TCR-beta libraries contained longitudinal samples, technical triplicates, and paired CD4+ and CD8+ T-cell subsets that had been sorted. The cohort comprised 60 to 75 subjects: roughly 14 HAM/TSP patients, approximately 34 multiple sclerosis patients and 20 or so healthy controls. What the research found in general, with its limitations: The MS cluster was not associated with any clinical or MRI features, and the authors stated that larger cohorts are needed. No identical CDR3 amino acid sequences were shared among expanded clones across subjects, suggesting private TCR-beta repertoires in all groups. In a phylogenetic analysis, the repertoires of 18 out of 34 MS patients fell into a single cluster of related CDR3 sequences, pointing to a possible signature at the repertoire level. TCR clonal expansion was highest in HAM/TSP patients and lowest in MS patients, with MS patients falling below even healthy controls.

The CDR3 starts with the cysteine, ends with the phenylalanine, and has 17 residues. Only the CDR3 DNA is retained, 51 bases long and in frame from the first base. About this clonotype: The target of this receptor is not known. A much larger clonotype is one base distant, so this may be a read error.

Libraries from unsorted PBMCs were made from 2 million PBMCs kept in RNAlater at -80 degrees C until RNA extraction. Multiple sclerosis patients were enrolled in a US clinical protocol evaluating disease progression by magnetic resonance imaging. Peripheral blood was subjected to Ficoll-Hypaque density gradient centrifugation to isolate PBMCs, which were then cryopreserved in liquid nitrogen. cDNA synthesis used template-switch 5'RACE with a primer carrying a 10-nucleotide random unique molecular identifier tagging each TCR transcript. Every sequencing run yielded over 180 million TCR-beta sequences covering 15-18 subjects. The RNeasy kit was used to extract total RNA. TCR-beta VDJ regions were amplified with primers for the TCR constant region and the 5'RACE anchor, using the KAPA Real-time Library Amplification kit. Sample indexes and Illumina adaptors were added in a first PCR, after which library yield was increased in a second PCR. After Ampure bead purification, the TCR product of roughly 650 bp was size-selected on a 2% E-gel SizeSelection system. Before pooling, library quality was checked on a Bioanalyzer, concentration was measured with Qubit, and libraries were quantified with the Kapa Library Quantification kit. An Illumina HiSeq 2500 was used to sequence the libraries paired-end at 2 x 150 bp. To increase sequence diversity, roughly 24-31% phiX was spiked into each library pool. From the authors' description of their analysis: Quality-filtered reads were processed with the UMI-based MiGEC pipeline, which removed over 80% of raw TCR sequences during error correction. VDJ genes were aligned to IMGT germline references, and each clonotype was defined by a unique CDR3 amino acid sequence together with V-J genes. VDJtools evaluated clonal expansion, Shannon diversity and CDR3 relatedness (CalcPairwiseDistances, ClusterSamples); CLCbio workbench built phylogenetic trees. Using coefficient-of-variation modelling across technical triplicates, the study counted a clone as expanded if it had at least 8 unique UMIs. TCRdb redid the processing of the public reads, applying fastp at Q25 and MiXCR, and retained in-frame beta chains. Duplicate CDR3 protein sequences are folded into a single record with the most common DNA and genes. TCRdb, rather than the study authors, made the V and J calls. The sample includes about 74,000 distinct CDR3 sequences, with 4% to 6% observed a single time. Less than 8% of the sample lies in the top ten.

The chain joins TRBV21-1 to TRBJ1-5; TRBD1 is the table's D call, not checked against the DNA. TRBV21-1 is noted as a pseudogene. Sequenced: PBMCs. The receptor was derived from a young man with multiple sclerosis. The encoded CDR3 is CASSLGDTPSRGQPQNF. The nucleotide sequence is TGTGCCAGCAGCCTCGGGGACACGCCGAGCCGGGGTCAGCCCCAGAATTTT.